The clone carrying this T cell receptor (beta chain) was counted at least ten times. Antigen specificity is unknown. V dropped 2 bases and J dropped 7 bases, with 17 bases sitting between them. The CDR3 consists of 16 residues. Germline CDR1 reads SNHLY; CDR2 reads FYNNEI. The data were obtained in a study of regulatory T cells in long-lasting Graves disease. Investigators prepared the TCR beta libraries by applying iRepertoire HTBI primers and Arm-PCR of CDR3 regions. TCRdb reanalysed the multiplex PCR reads using MiXCR and keeps one entry per CDR3 protein. This sample yields around 400,000 distinct CDR3 sequences, of which 15% to 18% are seen a single time; about a fifth belongs to the top ten. Time point in this sample: newly diagnosed GD, antithyroid drugs for less than 3 months. The TCR library was made from RNA that had been extracted from PBMCs in TRIzol. Study-wide findings and caveats: Persistent cases favored TRBV28, TRBJ1-2 and TRBJ2-5.

This sequence joins TRBV2 and TRBJ2-2; TRBD2 might be the D (6 bases). The sequencing here drew on peripheral blood mononuclear cells (PBMCs), taken at new diagnosis, from a patient treated with antithyroid drugs. This receptor was obtained from a female donor with Graves disease. The CDR3 DNA reads as TGTGCCAGCAGTGAACTACTAGCCCACCTGAGCGGGGAGCTGTTTTTT. This encodes CASSELLAHLSGELFF.